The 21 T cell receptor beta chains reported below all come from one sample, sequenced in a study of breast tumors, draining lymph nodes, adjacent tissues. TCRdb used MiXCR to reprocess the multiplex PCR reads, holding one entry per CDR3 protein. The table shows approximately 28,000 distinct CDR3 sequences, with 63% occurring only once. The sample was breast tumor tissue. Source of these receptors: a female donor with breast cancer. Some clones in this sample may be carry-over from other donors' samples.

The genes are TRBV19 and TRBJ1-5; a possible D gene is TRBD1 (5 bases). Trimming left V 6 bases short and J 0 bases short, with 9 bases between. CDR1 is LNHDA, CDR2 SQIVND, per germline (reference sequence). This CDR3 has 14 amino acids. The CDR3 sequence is CASSRDLSNQPQHF. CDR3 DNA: TGTGCCAGTAGCCGGGACCTTAGCAATCAGCCCCAGCATTTT.

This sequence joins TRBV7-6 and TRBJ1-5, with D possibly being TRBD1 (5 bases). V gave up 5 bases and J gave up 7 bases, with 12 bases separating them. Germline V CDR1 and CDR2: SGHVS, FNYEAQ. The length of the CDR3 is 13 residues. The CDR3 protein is CASSLTEGQPQHF. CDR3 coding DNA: TGTGCCAGCAGCCTGACAGAGGGCCAGCCCCAGCATTTT.

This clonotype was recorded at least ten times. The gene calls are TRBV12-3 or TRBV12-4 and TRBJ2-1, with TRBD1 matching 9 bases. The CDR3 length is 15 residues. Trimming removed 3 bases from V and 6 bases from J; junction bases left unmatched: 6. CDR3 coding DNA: TGTGCCAGCAGTTTCCGCCGGGACAGGGCCAATGAGCAGTTCTTC. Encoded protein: CASSFRRDRANEQFF.

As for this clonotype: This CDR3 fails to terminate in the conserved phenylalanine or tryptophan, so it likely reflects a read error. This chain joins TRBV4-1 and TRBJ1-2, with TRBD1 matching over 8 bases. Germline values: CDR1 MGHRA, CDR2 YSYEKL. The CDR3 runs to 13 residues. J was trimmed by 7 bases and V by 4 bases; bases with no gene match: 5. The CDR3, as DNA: TGCGCCAGCAGCCCAAGGACAGGGATTGGCTACACCTAC. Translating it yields CASSPRTGIGYTY.

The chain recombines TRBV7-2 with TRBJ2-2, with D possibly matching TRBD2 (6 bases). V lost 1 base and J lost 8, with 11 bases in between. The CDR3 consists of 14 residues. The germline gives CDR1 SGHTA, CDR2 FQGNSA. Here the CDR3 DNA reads TGTGCCAGCAGCTTAGTATATGGACTAGGGGAGCTGTTTTTT. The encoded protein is CASSLVYGLGELFF.

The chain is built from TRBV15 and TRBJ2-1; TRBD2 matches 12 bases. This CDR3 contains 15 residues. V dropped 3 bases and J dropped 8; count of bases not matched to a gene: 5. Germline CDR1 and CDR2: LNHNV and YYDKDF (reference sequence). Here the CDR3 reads CATSSRLAGVHEQFF. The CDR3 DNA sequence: TGTGCCACCAGCAGCAGACTAGCGGGAGTTCATGAGCAGTTCTTC.

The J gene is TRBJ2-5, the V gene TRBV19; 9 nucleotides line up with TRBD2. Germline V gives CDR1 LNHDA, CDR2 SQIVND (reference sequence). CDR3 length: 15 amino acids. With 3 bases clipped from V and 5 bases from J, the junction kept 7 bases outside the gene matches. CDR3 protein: CASSMGGGAMETQYF. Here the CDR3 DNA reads TGTGCCAGTAGTATGGGCGGGGGGGCTATGGAGACCCAGTACTTC. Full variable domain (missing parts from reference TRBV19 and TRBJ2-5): DGGITQSPKYLFRKEGQNVTLSCEQNLNHDAMYWYRQDPGQGLRLIYYSQIVNDFQKGDIAEGYSVSREKKESFPLTVTSAQKNPTAFYLCASSMGGGAMETQYFGPGTRLLVL.

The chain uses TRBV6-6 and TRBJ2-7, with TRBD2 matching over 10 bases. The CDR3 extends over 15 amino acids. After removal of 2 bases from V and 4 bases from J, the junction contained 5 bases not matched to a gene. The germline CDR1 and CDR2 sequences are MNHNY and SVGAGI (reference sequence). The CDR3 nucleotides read TGTGCCAGCAGTTACGAGGCTAGCGGGAGTTACGAGCAGTACTTC. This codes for CASSYEASGSYEQYF.

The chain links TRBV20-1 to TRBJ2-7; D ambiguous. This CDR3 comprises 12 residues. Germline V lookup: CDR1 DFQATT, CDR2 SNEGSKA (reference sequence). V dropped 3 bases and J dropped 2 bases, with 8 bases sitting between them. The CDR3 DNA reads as TGCAGTGCTAGCCCCCTAACCTACGAGCAGTACTTC. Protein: CSASPLTYEQYF.

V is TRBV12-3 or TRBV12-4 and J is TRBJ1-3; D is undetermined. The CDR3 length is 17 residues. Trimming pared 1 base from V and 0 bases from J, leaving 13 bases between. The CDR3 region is CASSLGLAGNSGNTIYF. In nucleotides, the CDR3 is TGTGCCAGCAGTTTAGGGCTAGCGGGGAACTCTGGAAACACCATATATTTT.

The CDR3 DNA follows: TGCAGTGCCTCAGGGTTCTATGGCTACACCTTC. The encoded protein is CSASGFYGYTF. This sequence joins TRBV20-1 and TRBJ1-2, with D perhaps TRBD1 (5 bases). Between the trimmed V and J ends, which lost 6 bases and 4 bases, there was a span of 9 bases. Germline CDR1 DFQATT, CDR2 SNEGSKA (reference sequence). The CDR3 covers 11 residues.

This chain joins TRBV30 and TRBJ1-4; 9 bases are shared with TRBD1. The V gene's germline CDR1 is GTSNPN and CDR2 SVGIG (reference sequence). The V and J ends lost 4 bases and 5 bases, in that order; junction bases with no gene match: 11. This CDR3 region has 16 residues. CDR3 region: CAWNLPTGGLNEKLFF. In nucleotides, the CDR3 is TGTGCCTGGAATCTACCAACAGGGGGCCTCAATGAAAAACTGTTTTTT. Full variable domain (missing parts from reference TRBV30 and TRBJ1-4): SQTIHQWPATLVQPVGSPLSLECTVEGTSNPNLYWYRQAAGRGLQLLFYSVGIGQISSEVPQNLSASRPQDRQFILSSKKLLLSDSGFYLCAWNLPTGGLNEKLFFGSGTQLSVL.

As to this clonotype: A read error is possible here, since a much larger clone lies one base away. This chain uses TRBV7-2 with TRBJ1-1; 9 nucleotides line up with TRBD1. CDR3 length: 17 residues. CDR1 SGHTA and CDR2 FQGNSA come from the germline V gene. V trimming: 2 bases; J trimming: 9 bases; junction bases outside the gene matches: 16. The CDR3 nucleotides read TGTGCCAGCAGCTTAACGAGAAGGACAGGGGATGGAACTCAAGCTTTCTTT. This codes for CASSLTRRTGDGTQAFF.

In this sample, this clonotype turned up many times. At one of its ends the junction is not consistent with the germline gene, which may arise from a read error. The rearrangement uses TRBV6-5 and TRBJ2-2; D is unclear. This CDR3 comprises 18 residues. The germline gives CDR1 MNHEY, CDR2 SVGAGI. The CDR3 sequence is CASSHSRYSPRNTGELFF. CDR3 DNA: TGTGCCAGCAGTCACTCGAGGTACAGTCCAAGGAACACCGGGGAGCTGTTTTTT.

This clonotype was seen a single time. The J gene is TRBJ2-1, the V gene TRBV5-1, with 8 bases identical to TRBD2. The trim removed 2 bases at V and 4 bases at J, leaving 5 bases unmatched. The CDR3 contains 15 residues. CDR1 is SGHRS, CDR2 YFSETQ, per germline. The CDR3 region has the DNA TGCGCCAGCAGCTTTGCACTAGCGGCTTACAATGAGCAGTTCTTC. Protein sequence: CASSFALAAYNEQFF.

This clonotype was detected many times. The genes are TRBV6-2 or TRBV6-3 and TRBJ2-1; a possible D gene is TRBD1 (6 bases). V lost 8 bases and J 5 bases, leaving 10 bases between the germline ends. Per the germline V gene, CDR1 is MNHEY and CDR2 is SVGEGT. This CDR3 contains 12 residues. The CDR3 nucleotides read TGTGCCAGCGGGGGCAGACACAATGAGCAGTTCTTC. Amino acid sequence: CASGGRHNEQFF.

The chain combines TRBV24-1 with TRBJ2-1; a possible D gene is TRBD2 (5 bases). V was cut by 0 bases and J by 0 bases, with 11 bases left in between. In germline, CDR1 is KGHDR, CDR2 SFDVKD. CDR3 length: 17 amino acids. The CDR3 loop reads CATSDLPGLSSYNEQFF. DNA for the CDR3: TGTGCCACCAGTGATTTGCCCGGACTGAGCTCCTACAATGAGCAGTTCTTC.

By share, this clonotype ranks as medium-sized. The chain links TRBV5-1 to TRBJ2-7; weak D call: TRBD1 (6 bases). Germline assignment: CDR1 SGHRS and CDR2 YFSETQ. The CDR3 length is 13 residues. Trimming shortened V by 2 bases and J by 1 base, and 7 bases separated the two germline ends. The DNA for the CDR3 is TGCGCCAGCAGCTTTGGACAGTCCTACGAGCAGTACTTC. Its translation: CASSFGQSYEQYF.

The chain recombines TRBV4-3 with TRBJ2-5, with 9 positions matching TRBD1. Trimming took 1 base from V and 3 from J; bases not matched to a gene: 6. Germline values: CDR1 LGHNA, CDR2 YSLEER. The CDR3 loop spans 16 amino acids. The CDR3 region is CASSQGPDRGKETQYF. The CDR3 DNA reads TGCGCCAGCAGCCAAGGGCCGGACAGGGGAAAAGAGACCCAGTACTTC.

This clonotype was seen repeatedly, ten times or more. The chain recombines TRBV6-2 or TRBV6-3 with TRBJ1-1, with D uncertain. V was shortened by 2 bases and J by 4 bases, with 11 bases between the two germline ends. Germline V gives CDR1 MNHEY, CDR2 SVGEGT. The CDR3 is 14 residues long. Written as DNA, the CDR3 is TGTGCCAGCAGTTACGGAGGTTCGGGCACTGAAGCTTTCTTT. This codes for CASSYGGSGTEAFF.

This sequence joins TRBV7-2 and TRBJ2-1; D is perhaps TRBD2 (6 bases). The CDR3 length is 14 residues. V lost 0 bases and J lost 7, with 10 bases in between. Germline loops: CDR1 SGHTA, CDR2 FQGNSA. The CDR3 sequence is CASSLAGTLNEQFF. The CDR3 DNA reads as TGTGCCAGCAGCTTAGCCGGGACTTTGAATGAGCAGTTCTTC.